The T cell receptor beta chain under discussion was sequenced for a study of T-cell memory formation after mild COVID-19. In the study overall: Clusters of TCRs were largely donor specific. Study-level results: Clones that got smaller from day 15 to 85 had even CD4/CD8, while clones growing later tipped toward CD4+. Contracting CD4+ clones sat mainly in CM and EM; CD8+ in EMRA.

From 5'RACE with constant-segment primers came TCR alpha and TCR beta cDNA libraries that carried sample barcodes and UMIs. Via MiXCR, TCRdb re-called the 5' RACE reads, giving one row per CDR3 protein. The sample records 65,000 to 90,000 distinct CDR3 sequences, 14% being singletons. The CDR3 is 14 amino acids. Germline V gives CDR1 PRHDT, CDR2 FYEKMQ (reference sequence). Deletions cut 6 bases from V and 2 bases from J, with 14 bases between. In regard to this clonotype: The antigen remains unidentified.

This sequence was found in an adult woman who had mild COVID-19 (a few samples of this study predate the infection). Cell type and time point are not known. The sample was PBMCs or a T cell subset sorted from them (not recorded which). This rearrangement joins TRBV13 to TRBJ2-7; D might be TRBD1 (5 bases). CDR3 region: CASRYSDSPYEQYF. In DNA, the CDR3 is TGTGCCAGCAGATACTCCGACAGCCCCTACGAGCAGTACTTC. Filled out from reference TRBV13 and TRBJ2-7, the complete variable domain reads AAGVIQSPRHLIKEKRETATLKCYPIPRHDTVYWYQQGPGQDPQFLISFYEKMQSDKGSIPDRFSAQQFSDYHSELNMSSLELGDSALYFCASRYSDSPYEQYFGPGTRLTVT.